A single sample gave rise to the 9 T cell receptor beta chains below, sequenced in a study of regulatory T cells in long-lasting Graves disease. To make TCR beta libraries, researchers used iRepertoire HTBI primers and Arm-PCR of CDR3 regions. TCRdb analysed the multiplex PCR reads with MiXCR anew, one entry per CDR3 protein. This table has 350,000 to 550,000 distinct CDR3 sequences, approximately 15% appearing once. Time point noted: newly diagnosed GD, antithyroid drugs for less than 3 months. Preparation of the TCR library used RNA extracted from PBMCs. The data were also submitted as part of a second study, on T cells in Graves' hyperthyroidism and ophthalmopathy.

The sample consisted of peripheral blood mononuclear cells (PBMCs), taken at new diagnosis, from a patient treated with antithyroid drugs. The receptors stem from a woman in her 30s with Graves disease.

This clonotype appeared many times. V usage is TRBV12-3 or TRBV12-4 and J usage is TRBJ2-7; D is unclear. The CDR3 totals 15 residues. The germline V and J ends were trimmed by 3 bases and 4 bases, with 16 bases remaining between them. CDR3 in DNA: TGTGCCAGCAGTTTTAACACCCGCCGGGTTTACGAGCAGTACTTC. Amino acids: CASSFNTRRVYEQYF.

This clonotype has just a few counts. The DNA of the CDR3 is TGTGCCAGCAGCACGGGGAGGGCCCAAGAGACCCAGTACTTC. This translates into CASSTGRAQETQYF. This chain joins TRBV6-1 and TRBJ2-5, with 7 nucleotides matching TRBD2. Germline CDR1 reads MNHNS; CDR2 reads SASEGT. Trimming took 6 bases from V and 1 from J; bases not matched to a gene: 5. CDR3 size: 14 residues.

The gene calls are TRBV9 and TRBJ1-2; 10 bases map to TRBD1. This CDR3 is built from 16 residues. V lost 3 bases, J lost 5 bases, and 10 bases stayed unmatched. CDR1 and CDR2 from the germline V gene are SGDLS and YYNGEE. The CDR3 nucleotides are TGTGCCAGCAGCGGGTCCGGGACAGGGGTTTGGTATGGCTACACCTTC. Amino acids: CASSGSGTGVWYGYTF.

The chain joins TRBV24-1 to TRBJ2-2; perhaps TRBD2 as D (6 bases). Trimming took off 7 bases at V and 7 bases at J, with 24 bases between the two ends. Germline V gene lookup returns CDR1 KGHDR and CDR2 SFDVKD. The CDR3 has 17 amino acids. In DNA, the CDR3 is TGTGCCACCAGCCGGCGGGGACCCGGGCACTCAAACGGGGAGCTGTTTTTT. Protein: CATSRRGPGHSNGELFF.

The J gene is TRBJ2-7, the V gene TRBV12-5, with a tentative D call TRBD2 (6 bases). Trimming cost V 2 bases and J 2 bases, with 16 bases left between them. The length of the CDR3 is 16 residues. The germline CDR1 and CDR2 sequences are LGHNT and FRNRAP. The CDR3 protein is CASGLRRGGDPYEQYF. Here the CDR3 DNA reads TGTGCTAGTGGTTTGCGCCGTGGAGGGGATCCCTACGAGCAGTACTTC.

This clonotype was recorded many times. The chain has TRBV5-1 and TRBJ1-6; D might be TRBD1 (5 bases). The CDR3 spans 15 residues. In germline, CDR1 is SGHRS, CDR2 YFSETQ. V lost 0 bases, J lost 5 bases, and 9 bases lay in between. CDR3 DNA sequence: TGCGCCAGCAGCTTGGAAACAGGAGATAATTCACCCCTCCACTTT. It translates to CASSLETGDNSPLHF.

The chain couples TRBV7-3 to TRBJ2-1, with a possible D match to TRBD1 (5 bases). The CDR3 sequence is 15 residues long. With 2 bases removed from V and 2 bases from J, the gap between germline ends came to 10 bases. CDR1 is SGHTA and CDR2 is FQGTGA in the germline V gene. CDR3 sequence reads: CASSLAPGTYNEQFF. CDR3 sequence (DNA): TGTGCCAGCAGCTTAGCCCCAGGGACCTACAATGAGCAGTTCTTC. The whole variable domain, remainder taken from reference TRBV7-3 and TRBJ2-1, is GAGVSQTPSNKVTEKGKYVELRCDPISGHTALYWYRQSLGQGPEFLIYFQGTGAADDSGLPNDRFFAVRPEGSVSTLKIQRTERGDSAVYLCASSLAPGTYNEQFFGPGTRLTVL.

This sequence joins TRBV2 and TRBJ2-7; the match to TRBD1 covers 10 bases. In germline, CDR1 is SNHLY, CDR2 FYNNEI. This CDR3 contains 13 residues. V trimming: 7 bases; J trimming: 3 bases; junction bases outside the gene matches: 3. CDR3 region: CASTGTGVYEQYF. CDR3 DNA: TGTGCCAGCACTGGGACAGGGGTCTACGAGCAGTACTTC.

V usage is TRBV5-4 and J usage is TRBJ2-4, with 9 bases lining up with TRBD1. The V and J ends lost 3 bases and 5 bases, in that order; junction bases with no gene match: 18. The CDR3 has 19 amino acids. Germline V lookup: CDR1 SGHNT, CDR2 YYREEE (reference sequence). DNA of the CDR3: TGTGCCAGCAGCTCCTCCGGGACAGGGAATTCCATTGGTGAAAACATTCAGTACTTC. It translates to CASSSSGTGNSIGENIQYF.